This passage covers 26 T cell receptor beta chains from one sample sequenced in a study of blood T cells in healthy people across ages (dated by TCRdb to the mid-2010s). The receptor library was made with 5' RACE. TCRdb names Illumina HiSeq 2500 as the instrument used. The second PCR ran for roughly 6 to 11 cycles and used a J-beta primer mix along with a sample-barcoded 5' primer. The public reads were run again by TCRdb, first through fastp at Q25 and then through MiXCR, and only productive beta chains were kept. One record per CDR3 amino acid sequence lists the most common genes and DNA. The sample table lists 1.4 million or so distinct CDR3 sequences, about 42% of them with a count of one. The leading ten clones occupy about 3.8% of the sample. Sample: blood. These receptors all come from a woman younger than 35 in good health.

This clonotype appeared a few times. V gene TRBV25-1 combines with J gene TRBJ2-3, with 12 bases aligning to TRBD2. There are 18 residues in the CDR3. CDR1 MGHDK and CDR2 SYGVNS come from the germline V gene. Losses at the gene ends were 1 base for V and 4 bases for J; bases not matched to a gene: 9. The DNA for the CDR3 is TGTGCCAGCAGTGAATCTCCGCGACTAGCGGGGGATTCAGATACGCAGTATTTT. It yields the protein CASSESPRLAGDSDTQYF.

V and J are TRBV20-1 and TRBJ2-7; TRBD1 is a possible D gene (6 bases). The CDR3 is 11 amino acids. Germline CDR1 DFQATT, CDR2 SNEGSKA (reference sequence). V dropped 8 bases and J dropped 1 base, with 9 bases sitting between them. The CDR3 DNA follows: TGCAGTAATACAGGGTCCTACGAGCAGTACTTC. Translation gives CSNTGSYEQYF.

This chain connects TRBV5-1 to TRBJ2-7, with TRBD1 matching 8 bases. V gave up 0 bases and J gave up 6 bases; unmatched junction bases: 2. The CDR3 is made up of 13 amino acids. CDR1 and CDR2 (germline): SGHRS, YFSETQ. CDR3 in DNA: TGCGCCAGCAGCTTGGCTACAGGGGGCGAGCAGTACTTC. Encoded protein: CASSLATGGEQYF.

The V gene is TRBV10-3, the J gene TRBJ1-1; the D gene is possibly TRBD1 (5 bases). Per the germline V gene, CDR1 is ENHRY and CDR2 is SYGVKD. This CDR3 region has 17 residues. Trimming took 0 bases from V and 0 from J, leaving 14 bases between them. CDR3 nucleotide sequence: TGTGCCATCAGTGAGTCCCGGAGGACACTCATGAACACTGAAGCTTTCTTT. Its translation: CAISESRRTLMNTEAFF.

The J gene is TRBJ2-4, the V gene TRBV6-5; 8 nucleotides agree with TRBD1. Gene TRBJ2-7 matches the end of the DNA better, so the J call may be wrong. The CDR3 is 15 amino acids. The germline V gene encodes CDR1 MNHEY and CDR2 SVGAGI. The CDR3, as DNA: TGTGCCAGCAGTTACCCCAGACAGGGGAAGTACGAGCAGTACTTC. As protein: CASSYPRQGKYEQYF.

The table lists this clonotype with a few counts. The V gene is TRBV7-2, the J gene TRBJ1-1; 7 nucleotides line up with TRBD1. This CDR3 is 13 amino acids long. The V gene end was trimmed by 5 bases and the J gene end by 8 bases; junction bases not matched to a gene: 8. Per germline, CDR1 SGHTA and CDR2 FQGNSA. CDR3 coding DNA: TGTGCCAGCAGCGCAGAGGGGACAGCAGAAGCTTTCTTT. It encodes CASSAEGTAEAFF.

Only a few counts were recorded for this clonotype. The CDR3 sequence is CASSLSGRQNSPLHF. CDR3 bases: TGTGCCAGCAGTTTAAGCGGGCGGCAGAATTCACCCCTCCACTTT. The V and J genes are TRBV12-3 or TRBV12-4 and TRBJ1-6; D is undetermined. The CDR3 is made up of 15 amino acids. Trimming removed 2 bases at V and 7 bases at J, with 12 bases between.

The chain combines TRBV4-3 with TRBJ1-5; perhaps TRBD1 as D (5 bases). The CDR3 sequence is 15 residues long. Germline V gene sequence: CDR1 LGHNA, CDR2 YSLEER. Between the trimmed V and J ends, which lost 0 bases and 3 bases, there was a span of 9 bases. The chain's CDR3 is CASSQDMGTNQPQHF. The CDR3 DNA reads TGCGCCAGCAGCCAAGACATGGGGACCAATCAGCCCCAGCATTTT.

The V call is TRBV29-1, the J call TRBJ2-5; D is ambiguous. Germline V CDR1 and CDR2: SQVTM, ANQGSEA. This CDR3 contains 11 residues. V was cut by 5 bases and J by 11 bases, with 15 bases left in between. CDR3 loop: CSVSRADEQYF. The CDR3 coding sequence is TGCAGCGTTTCTCGGGCTGATGAGCAGTACTTC.

The chain carries TRBV5-1 and TRBJ2-7, with TRBD1 matching over 10 bases. Germline CDR1 reads SGHRS; CDR2 reads YFSETQ. This CDR3 has 14 amino acids. The V and J ends lost 3 bases and 9 bases, in that order; junction bases with no gene match: 9. DNA of the CDR3: TGCGCCAGCAGCTCTAACCGGGACAGGGGTGTGCAGTACTTC. Its translation is CASSSNRDRGVQYF.

This clonotype showed up just a few times. The V gene is TRBV9, the J gene TRBJ2-3; 11 nucleotides align to TRBD2. Germline V lookup: CDR1 SGDLS, CDR2 YYNGEE. J was trimmed by 5 bases and V by 4 bases; bases with no gene match: 9. CDR3 size: 16 residues. The CDR3 DNA is TGTGCCAGCAGCCCCTTAGCGGGGGGGAGGGGAGATACGCAGTATTTT. Translation gives CASSPLAGGRGDTQYF.

The rearrangement joins TRBV29-1 to TRBJ2-7; a weak D match, TRBD2 (6 bases). CDR3 length equals 14 residues. V was cut by 1 base and J by 7 bases, with 17 bases left in between. Germline CDR1 SQVTM, CDR2 ANQGSEA. This CDR3 is CSVEATSCKGEQYF. CDR3 DNA sequence: TGCAGCGTTGAAGCAACTAGCTGTAAGGGGGAGCAGTACTTC.

The chain is built from TRBV14 and TRBJ1-6, with TRBD1 matching 7 bases. V was pared by 1 base and J by 9 bases, with 6 bases of the junction left unmatched. CDR3 size: 15 residues. Looked up from germline, CDR1 is SGHDN and CDR2 is FVKESK. CDR3 nucleotide sequence: TGTGCCAGCAGCCAAGTTACAGGGGCCGTTTCACCCCTCCACTTT. This encodes CASSQVTGAVSPLHF. The whole variable domain, filled in from reference TRBV14 and TRBJ1-6, reads EAGVTQFPSHSVIEKGQTVTLRCDPISGHDNLYWYRRVMGKEIKFLLHFVKESKQDESGMPNNRFLAERTGGTYSTLKVQPAELEDSGVYFCASSQVTGAVSPLHFGNGTRLTVT.

This sequence joins TRBV20-1 and TRBJ2-3; D might be TRBD1 or TRBD2, each matching 6 bases. This CDR3 has 13 amino acids. Germline V CDR1 and CDR2: DFQATT, SNEGSKA (reference sequence). CDR3 sequence reads: CSRGGFSTDTQYF. The CDR3 region has the DNA TGCAGCAGGGGAGGATTTAGCACAGATACGCAGTATTTT.

The V call is TRBV7-3, the J call TRBJ2-4; 8 bases agree with TRBD1. Germline CDR1 is SGHTA and CDR2 is FQGTGA. Trimming at V came to 5 bases and at J to 2 bases, leaving 11 bases not matched to a gene. The CDR3 is 17 amino acids. The CDR3 coding sequence is TGTGCCAGCAGCGACCCCCAGGCAGGGGGCCCCAAAAACATTCAGTACTTC. As protein: CASSDPQAGGPKNIQYF.

CDR3 bases: TGCAGCGCCGGGGACAGGGGTTTGGAGACCCAGTACTTC. Translation: CSAGDRGLETQYF. This sequence joins TRBV29-1 and TRBJ2-5; TRBD1 matches at 10 bases. CDR1 is SQVTM, CDR2 ANQGSEA, per germline. The V gene end was trimmed by 7 bases and the J gene end by 5 bases; junction bases not matched to a gene: 7. This CDR3 spans 13 amino acids.

The chain joins TRBV4-3 to TRBJ1-6; D remains unclear. The CDR3 has 16 residues. Germline CDR1 is LGHNA and CDR2 is YSLEER. Trimming took 3 bases from V and 7 from J, leaving 16 bases between them. CDR3 coding DNA: TGCGCCAGCAGCCAGGGCCGGGGAATTTGGAATTCACCCCTCCACTTT. It codes for CASSQGRGIWNSPLHF.

This clonotype was found once. The chain has TRBV5-1 and TRBJ2-7, with D possibly being TRBD1 (6 bases). Trimming cost V 0 bases and J 10 bases, with 17 bases left between them. The germline gives CDR1 SGHRS, CDR2 YFSETQ. This CDR3 is built from 14 residues. CDR3 bases: TGCGCCAGCAGCTTGGCGTACAGGGATGACACCCAGTACTTC. Translated: CASSLAYRDDTQYF.

This clonotype was seen more than once but under ten times. This chain connects TRBV20-1 to TRBJ2-3; 12 bases agree with TRBD2. CDR3 length equals 16 residues. CDR1 and CDR2 (germline): DFQATT, SNEGSKA (reference sequence). The trim removed 3 bases at V and 5 bases at J, leaving 9 bases unmatched. The CDR3 loop reads CSASLASGRAVDTQYF. The CDR3 region has the DNA TGCAGTGCTAGCTTGGCTAGCGGGAGGGCCGTAGATACGCAGTATTTT.

The chain employs TRBV27 and TRBJ1-4, with D possibly TRBD1 on 5 matching bases. CDR1 MNHEY and CDR2 SMNVEV come from the germline V gene (reference sequence). Trimming took off 3 bases at V and 4 bases at J, with 12 bases between the two ends. The CDR3 totals 15 residues. CDR3 region: CASSFIDSLNEKLFF. The CDR3 coding sequence is TGTGCCAGCAGTTTTATCGACAGTCTTAATGAAAAACTGTTTTTT.

This clonotype was counted between two and nine times. This chain uses TRBV7-9 with TRBJ2-3; a possible D gene is TRBD1 (6 bases). Germline CDR1 and CDR2: SEHNR and FQNEAQ (reference sequence). Deletions cut 5 bases from V and 0 bases from J, with 15 bases between. This CDR3 has 16 amino acids. The CDR3 loop reads CASSPTGTKSTDTQYF. The CDR3 coding sequence is TGTGCCAGCAGCCCTACCGGGACAAAGAGCACAGATACGCAGTATTTT.

Worth noting for this clonotype: With a much larger clone just one base away, this may be a read error. This chain links TRBV6-6 with TRBJ1-2, with 10 bases identical to TRBD1. The CDR3 loop spans 16 amino acids. Trimming cost V 0 bases and J 5 bases; bases outside gene matches: 6. Germline-derived CDR1 and CDR2 are MNHNY and SVGAGI (reference sequence). CDR3 protein: CASSYSKDRGPYGYTF. The CDR3 DNA is TGTGCCAGCAGTTACTCGAAAGACAGGGGGCCTTATGGCTACACCTTC.

The rearrangement joins TRBV18 to TRBJ2-7; 9 nucleotides agree with TRBD1. Per the germline V gene, CDR1 is KGHSH and CDR2 is LQKENI. The V segment lost 2 bases and the J segment 0 bases; nucleotides outside the gene matches: 2. CDR3 length: 15 amino acids. CDR3 in amino acids: CASSPGTGHSYEQYF. The CDR3, as DNA: TGTGCCAGCTCACCAGGGACAGGGCACTCCTACGAGCAGTACTTC.

This clonotype was detected only a few times. This chain uses TRBV7-2 with TRBJ1-2, with 7 bases lining up with TRBD1. This CDR3 spans 15 amino acids. V was pared by 5 bases and J by 0 bases, with 6 bases of the junction left unmatched. Germline assignment: CDR1 SGHTA and CDR2 FQGNSA. The CDR3 loop is CASSNPGGTNYGYTF. The CDR3 bases are TGTGCCAGCAGCAACCCAGGGGGAACTAACTATGGCTACACCTTC.

The gene calls are TRBV20-1 and TRBJ1-4, with D tentatively TRBD1 (5 bases). Looked up from germline, CDR1 is DFQATT and CDR2 is SNEGSKA (reference sequence). CDR3 length: 12 residues. Deletions cut 6 bases from V and 7 bases from J, with 12 bases between. The CDR3 protein is CSAGRAGEKLFF. As DNA, the CDR3 is TGCAGTGCGGGCAGGGCAGGTGAAAAACTGTTTTTT.

The chain carries TRBV11-1 and TRBJ2-7; no firm D call. The ends were cut back, 5 bases at V and 0 bases at J, with 8 bases in the middle. CDR1 SGHAT and CDR2 FQDESV come from the germline V gene (reference sequence). The CDR3 loop spans 13 amino acids. This chain's CDR3 is CASSRHLSYEQYF. The DNA of the CDR3 is TGTGCCAGCAGCCGACACCTCTCCTACGAGCAGTACTTC.